This T cell receptor (beta chain) was obtained from a study of T cell responses to AZD1222 COVID-19 vaccine. The CDR3 has 13 residues. Trimming pared 5 bases from V and 6 bases from J, leaving 11 bases between. Germline loops: CDR1 SGHTA, CDR2 FQGNSA. The data were produced by immunoSEQ multiplex PCR, yet TCRdb's version contains in-frame clones alone and is incomplete. The sample holds about 89,000 clones; around 84% are singletons and the top ten take 5.6%. The sample was peripheral blood, taken 28 days after the second AZD1222 dose. The V call is TRBV7-2, the J call TRBJ1-5; no clear D gene. The receptor was isolated from an adult who received the AZD1222 COVID-19 vaccine. The CDR3 sequence is CASSDREGQPQHF. The CDR3 DNA is TGTGCCAGCAGCGACCGGGAGGGTCAGCCCCAGCATTTT.